Each of the 18 T cell receptor beta chains below was sequenced from the same sample in a study of cytomegalovirus exposure and HLA in healthy donors. Use of 60 Vbeta and 13 Jbeta primers characterized the PCR. Profiling relied on immunoSEQ multiplex PCR, and the TCRdb table lists in-frame clones only, not all of them. There are 150,000 to 200,000 clones in the sample; roughly 85% occur only once, and almost 6.5% lies in the top ten. Sequenced sample: PBMCs. The receptor set was obtained from a man aged 35-49 years in good health and CMV-seropositive.

This clone showed up just a few times. This rearrangement joins TRBV19 to TRBJ2-7; 13 bases match TRBD2. Germline loops: CDR1 LNHDA, CDR2 SQIVND (reference sequence). Germline trimming cut 6 bases from V and 3 bases from J; bases unmatched to any gene: 5. This CDR3 spans 15 amino acids. The CDR3 here is CASRPGLAGDYEQYF. CDR3 nucleotide sequence: TGTGCCAGTAGACCAGGACTAGCGGGAGACTACGAGCAGTACTTC.

This rearrangement joins TRBV2 to TRBJ2-1; weak D call: TRBD2 (5 bases). The V end lost 6 bases, the J end lost 3 bases, and 6 bases lay between the germline ends. There are 12 residues in the CDR3. In germline, CDR1 is SNHLY, CDR2 FYNNEI. CDR3 sequence (DNA): TGTGCCAGCAGGAGGGACTACAATGAGCAGTTCTTC. Protein product: CASRRDYNEQFF.

This clone was seen a few times. The chain is built from TRBV11-3 and TRBJ2-1; 7 bases agree with TRBD1. Germline loops: CDR1 SGHNT, CDR2 YENEEA. The CDR3 runs 15 residues. The V gene end was trimmed by 5 bases and the J gene end by 7 bases; junction bases not matched to a gene: 11. CDR3 nucleotide sequence: TGTGCCAGCAGCCCGGGACAGATCTTTGTAAATGAGCAGTTCTTC. This sequence encodes CASSPGQIFVNEQFF.

The V and J genes are TRBV19 and TRBJ1-1; maybe TRBD1 (5 bases). Per germline, CDR1 LNHDA and CDR2 SQIVND (reference sequence). This CDR3 comprises 13 residues. The V gene lost 6 bases and the J gene lost 2 bases, with 10 bases spanning the gap. The CDR3 reads CASSQGVNTEAFF. The CDR3 coding sequence is TGTGCCAGTAGCCAAGGGGTAAACACTGAAGCTTTCTTT. Combining the CDR3 with reference TRBV19 and TRBJ1-1 gives the whole variable domain DGGITQSPKYLFRKEGQNVTLSCEQNLNHDAMYWYRQDPGQGLRLIYYSQIVNDFQKGDIAEGYSVSREKKESFPLTVTSAQKNPTAFYLCASSQGVNTEAFFGQGTRLTVV.

This CDR3 reads CASSLAGLAGGETQYF. CDR3 nucleotides: TGTGCCAGCAGCCTAGCCGGACTAGCGGGAGGGGAGACCCAGTACTTC. This chain connects TRBV11-2 to TRBJ2-5; 15 positions match TRBD2. Germline loops: CDR1 SGHAT, CDR2 FQNNGV. This CDR3 contains 16 residues. The ends lost 5 bases at V and 5 bases at J; junction bases unmatched: 6.

The chain couples TRBV11-2 to TRBJ2-1; maybe TRBD1 (5 bases). The CDR3 contains 15 residues. V lost 1 base, J lost 8 bases, and 15 bases lay in between. CDR1 is SGHAT, CDR2 FQNNGV, per germline. DNA for the CDR3: TGTGCCAGCAGCTTAGCCCAGGGCCGCTCTCATGAGCAGTTCTTC. Translation gives CASSLAQGRSHEQFF.

The CDR3 sequence is CASSFDRGNTEAFF. CDR3 DNA: TGTGCCAGCAGCTTCGACAGGGGGAACACTGAAGCTTTCTTT. The V call is TRBV7-2, the J call TRBJ1-1; 8 bases are a match to TRBD1. With 3 bases clipped from V and 1 base from J, the junction kept 1 base outside the gene matches. This CDR3 spans 14 amino acids. Looked up from germline, CDR1 is SGHTA and CDR2 is FQGNSA.

This rearrangement joins TRBV19 to TRBJ2-1; 8 bases line up with TRBD2. The trim removed 3 bases at V and 4 bases at J, leaving 8 bases unmatched. The CDR3 extends over 16 amino acids. The germline V gene encodes CDR1 LNHDA and CDR2 SQIVND (reference sequence). CDR3: CASSIQSAGGYNEQFF. CDR3 DNA sequence: TGTGCCAGTAGTATTCAGTCGGCGGGGGGATACAATGAGCAGTTCTTC.

The chain recombines TRBV6-5 with TRBJ1-4; TRBD1 aligns across 7 bases. CDR3 length: 13 residues. In germline, CDR1 is MNHEY, CDR2 SVGAGI. V was clipped by 8 bases and J by 8 bases; unmatched bases: 8. This chain's CDR3 is CASVDRVGEKLFF. The CDR3 DNA reads as TGTGCCAGCGTCGACAGGGTTGGGGAAAAACTGTTTTTT.

In this sample, this clone turned up a few times. The rearrangement joins TRBV6-5 to TRBJ1-5; 7 bases map to TRBD1. Germline V gives CDR1 MNHEY, CDR2 SVGAGI. CDR3 size: 14 residues. V trimming: 5 bases; J trimming: 5 bases; junction bases outside the gene matches: 6. In DNA, the CDR3 is TGTGCCAGCAGTCGAGAGGGGGCCCATCAGCCCCAGCATTTT. This encodes CASSREGAHQPQHF.

The V and J genes are TRBV4-2 and TRBJ1-2; 9 bases agree with TRBD1. V lost 0 bases and J lost 5; bases outside the gene matches: 7. Germline CDR1 reads LGHNA; CDR2 reads YNFKEQ. The CDR3 spans 16 residues. The CDR3, as DNA: TGTGCCAGCAGCCAAGACCGGACAGGGGCCAGATATGGCTACACCTTC. The encoded protein is CASSQDRTGARYGYTF.

The chain is built from TRBV2 and TRBJ2-3, with a possible D match to TRBD2 (6 bases). V was pared by 6 bases and J by 14 bases, with 21 bases between. The CDR3 spans 13 residues. Germline CDR1 is SNHLY and CDR2 is FYNNEI. Written as DNA, the CDR3 is TGTGCCAGCAGCGGTTCCAAAGCGGGCCCTCGGTATTTT. Its protein product is CASSGSKAGPRYF.

J is TRBJ2-1 and V is TRBV29-1; 12 nucleotides agree with TRBD2. Germline V gives CDR1 SQVTM, CDR2 ANQGSEA. CDR3 length: 18 residues. Germline trimming cut 4 bases from V and 1 base from J; bases unmatched to any gene: 11. CDR3 sequence (DNA): TGCAGCGTTGGTTTGAGCCTAGCGGGAGGGCCGTCCTACAATGAGCAGTTCTTC. Its protein product is CSVGLSLAGGPSYNEQFF.

The chain couples TRBV18 to TRBJ2-1; 13 positions match TRBD2. There are 16 residues in the CDR3. Trimming removed 11 bases from V and 2 bases from J; junction bases left unmatched: 9. Germline CDR1 KGHSH, CDR2 LQKENI. CDR3 coding DNA: TGTGCCCCACGGACTAGCGGGAGTCCCCCCTACAATGAGCAGTTCTTC. This translates into CAPRTSGSPPYNEQFF.

This clone turned up a few times. V and J are TRBV2 and TRBJ2-1, with a weak D call TRBD1 (7 bases). The CDR3 totals 13 residues. Trimming removed 8 bases at V and 8 bases at J, with 16 bases between. Germline CDR1 reads SNHLY; CDR2 reads FYNNEI. The CDR3 spells CASSIDREDEQFF. CDR3 sequence (DNA): TGTGCCAGCTCTATCGACAGGGAGGATGAGCAGTTCTTC.

The CDR3: CSVVFPNTDTQYF. DNA of the CDR3: TGCAGCGTTGTTTTTCCCAACACAGATACGCAGTATTTT. J is TRBJ2-3 and V is TRBV29-1, with D unclear. V was shortened by 4 bases and J by 2 bases, with 10 bases between the two germline ends. The V gene's germline CDR1 is SQVTM and CDR2 ANQGSEA. This CDR3 is 13 amino acids long.

The table lists this clone with a few counts. The J gene is TRBJ2-3, the V gene TRBV10-1, with a tentative D call TRBD2 (5 bases). Germline lookup yields CDR1 WNHNN and CDR2 SYGVQD (reference sequence). V lost 4 bases, J lost 2 bases, and 7 bases lay in between. This CDR3 has 13 amino acids. The CDR3 bases are TGCGCCAGCAGTGGTAGCGCCACAGATACGCAGTATTTT. Residues: CASSGSATDTQYF.

Points on this clone: At the DNA level, this CDR3 is encoded by other sequences in the same sample as well. The gene calls are TRBV11-3 and TRBJ2-3; tentatively, D is TRBD1 (5 bases). Germline lookup yields CDR1 SGHNT and CDR2 YENEEA. This CDR3 is built from 14 residues. Trimming took 10 bases from V and 6 from J, leaving 20 bases between them. The CDR3 is CATRGGAGADTQYF. The CDR3 nucleotides are TGTGCCACTCGAGGCGGAGCTGGGGCCGATACGCAGTATTTT.